The T cell receptor (beta chain) described here comes from a study of T-cell reconstitution after alpha-beta-depleted transplantation in children. The CDR3 runs 15 residues. Germline V gives CDR1 DFQATT, CDR2 SNEGSKA (reference sequence). The junction had 7 bases not matched to a gene; V was cut back by 0 bases and J by 4 bases. Molecular barcoding with unique molecular identifiers was used for the TCRbeta library. TCRdb fed the PCR reads into MiXCR, producing one record per CDR3 protein. The sample holds 500,000 or so distinct CDR3 sequences, more than 9.5% seen once. The chain recombines TRBV20-1 with TRBJ2-3, with 7 bases fitting TRBD2. The sequence derives from a female patient under 10 years old who had a stem cell transplant for aplastic anemia, so the T cells may come from the graft donor. Sequenced here: PBMCs, mostly from graft donor cells, sampled 180 days after TCRalphabeta/CD19-depleted stem cell transplant. Here the CDR3 reads CSARDLGGSADTQYF. The CDR3 coding sequence is TGCAGTGCTAGAGATCTGGGGGGGAGTGCAGATACGCAGTATTTT.